These 5 T cell receptor beta chains came from one sample sequenced in a study of response to subunit inactivated influenza vaccine. TCRdb redid the calling of the RT-PCR reads with MiXCR, one entry per CDR3 protein. The table shows 160,000 or so distinct CDR3 sequences, with 9.5% to 13% occurring only once. The sequencing used non-naive T cells sorted from PBMCs, collected roughly 45 days after vaccination. These receptor sequences come from a man between 45 and 60 years old who received an inactivated influenza vaccine.

The chain couples TRBV12-3 or TRBV12-4 to TRBJ2-7, with TRBD2 matching 15 bases. The ends lost 6 bases at V and 5 bases at J; junction bases unmatched: 11. CDR3 size: 17 residues. The CDR3 reads CASSKYGTSGRKDEQYF. CDR3 DNA: TGTGCCAGCAGCAAATACGGGACTAGCGGGAGGAAGGACGAGCAGTACTTC.

This clonotype was found a few times. The V gene is TRBV5-4, the J gene TRBJ1-1; TRBD1 aligns across 8 bases. V gave up 2 bases and J gave up 4 bases; unmatched junction bases: 4. The germline V gene has CDR1 SGHNT and CDR2 YYREEE (reference sequence). This CDR3 is 14 amino acids long. The CDR3 here is CASSFQGAGTEAFF. The CDR3 DNA sequence: TGTGCCAGCAGCTTTCAGGGGGCCGGCACTGAAGCTTTCTTT.

The J gene is TRBJ1-1, the V gene TRBV3-1, with unresolved D. Trimming took off 4 bases at V and 5 bases at J, with 11 bases between the two ends. Germline-derived CDR1 and CDR2 are LGHDT and YNNKEL (reference sequence). The CDR3 has 13 residues. CDR3 DNA: TGTGCCAGCAGCCCACGACGGCGAACTGAAGCTTTCTTT. Translated, it gives CASSPRRRTEAFF. The full variable domain, in which reference TRBV3-1 and TRBJ1-1 provide the parts outside the CDR3, is DTAVSQTPKYLVTQMGNDKSIKCEQNLGHDTMYWYKQDSKKFLKIMFSYNNKELIINETVPNRFSPKSPDKAHLNLHINSLELGDSAVYFCASSPRRRTEAFFGQGTRLTVV.

For this clonotype: An end of the junction does not agree with germline; a read error may underlie this. The CDR3 coding sequence is TGCTGTGCTTCACTTAGACAGGGGGGTTTCTCTGGGGCCAACGTCCTGACTTTC. It specifies CCASLRQGGFSGANVLTF. The chain combines TRBV20-1 with TRBJ2-6, with TRBD1 matching 9 bases. This CDR3 has 18 amino acids. In germline, CDR1 is DFQATT, CDR2 SNEGSKA (reference sequence).

The table lists this clonotype with many counts. The genes are TRBV5-1 and TRBJ2-1; no definite D call. V was cut by 0 bases and J by 8 bases, with 6 bases left in between. The germline V gene encodes CDR1 SGHRS and CDR2 YFSETQ. The CDR3 has 12 amino acids. CDR3 sequence: CASSLEQHEQFF. The CDR3 DNA is TGCGCCAGCAGCTTGGAACAGCATGAGCAGTTCTTC. Filled out from reference TRBV5-1 and TRBJ2-1, the complete variable domain reads KAGVTQTPRYLIKTRGQQVTLSCSPISGHRSVSWYQQTPGQGLQFLFEYFSETQRNKGNFPGRFSGRQFSNSRSEMNVSTLELGDSALYLCASSLEQHEQFFGPGTRLTVL.